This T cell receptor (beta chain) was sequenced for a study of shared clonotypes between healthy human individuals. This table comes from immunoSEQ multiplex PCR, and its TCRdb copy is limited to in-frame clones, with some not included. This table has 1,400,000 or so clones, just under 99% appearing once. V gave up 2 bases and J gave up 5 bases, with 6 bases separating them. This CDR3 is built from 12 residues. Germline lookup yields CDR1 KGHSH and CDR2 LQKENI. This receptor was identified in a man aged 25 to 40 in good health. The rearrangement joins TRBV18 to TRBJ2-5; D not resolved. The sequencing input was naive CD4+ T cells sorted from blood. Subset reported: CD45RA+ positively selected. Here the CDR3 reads CASSPEMETQYF. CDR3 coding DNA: TGTGCCAGCTCACCAGAGATGGAGACCCAGTACTTC.